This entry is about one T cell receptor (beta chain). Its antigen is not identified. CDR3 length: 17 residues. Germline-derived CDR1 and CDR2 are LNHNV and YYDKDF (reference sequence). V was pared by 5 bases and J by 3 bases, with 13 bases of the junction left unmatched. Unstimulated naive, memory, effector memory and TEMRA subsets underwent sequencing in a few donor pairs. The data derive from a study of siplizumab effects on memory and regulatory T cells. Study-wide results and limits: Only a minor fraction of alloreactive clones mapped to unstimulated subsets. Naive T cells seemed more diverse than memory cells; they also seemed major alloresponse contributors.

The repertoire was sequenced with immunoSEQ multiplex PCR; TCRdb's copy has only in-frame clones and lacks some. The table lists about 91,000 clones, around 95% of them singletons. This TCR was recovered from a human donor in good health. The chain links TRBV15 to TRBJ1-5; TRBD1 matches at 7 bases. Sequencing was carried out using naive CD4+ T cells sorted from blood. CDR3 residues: CATSSQTVKGANQPQHF. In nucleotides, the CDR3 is TGTGCCACCAGCTCCCAGACGGTCAAGGGGGCCAATCAGCCCCAGCATTTT.